The sequence of this TCR beta chain was determined in a study of blood T cell repertoires in COVID-19 (TCRdb year 2020). Turning to the overall study: Samples covering the acute and convalescent phases of COVID-19 were provided by collaborators in the United States, Italy and Spain. The dataset comprised deeply sampled blood TCRbeta repertoires from subjects exposed to, actively infected with, or recovered from COVID-19. The samples were drawn from the first 160 participants of the ongoing ImmuneRACE study and from 950 to 1,500 subjects provided by 6 global collaborators. Where available, HLA class I and class II types were taken from metadata supplied by the sample provider and were not determined by assay-based typing. The material from the prospective study consisted of cDNA or gDNA derived from T cells, B-cell-depleted T cells, or PBMCs. Sample metadata almost always included a de-identified subject ID, COVID-19 status, age in years and sex. A freely available public database, intended as a resource for researchers studying the immune response to SARS-CoV-2, is where the repertoires were released.

The germline V gene provides CDR1 MDHEN and CDR2 SYDVKM. V was cut back by 4 bases and J by 5 bases, leaving a gap of 14 bases between them. Taken from cysteine to phenylalanine, the CDR3 has 15 residues. Only the CDR3 region is kept as DNA, spanning 45 bases read in frame from base 1. Whole blood was collected in K2EDTA tubes by collaborating institutions according to the institutions' own protocols. For TCRbeta analysis, collaborators shipped samples as frozen whole blood, isolated PBMCs, or DNA extracted from either of those sample types. TCRbeta CDR3 regions were amplified from genomic DNA by means of the immunoSEQ Assay, a bias-controlled multiplex PCR. In the authors' own workflow: The number of nucleated cells in each sample was estimated from the amplification of reference gene primers within the assay. To quantify the absolute abundance of each unique TCRbeta CDR3 rearrangement, sequence reads were collapsed and filtered. For each sample, productive Simpson clonality was calculated by taking the square root of Simpson's diversity index across productive rearrangements. Drawn from immuneACCESS, this table holds only the in-frame rearrangements with V and J called that TCRdb kept. Clones are partly lost; checked studies trace under half to an unresolved V gene and leave the rest unexplained. The DNA was the basis for D and trimming; V, J and clone size are from that table. Present in this sample are 230,000 or so clones, around four fifths of which were seen just once. The ten largest account for just under 20% of the sample.

Study-level results and caveats: The amount of clinical and demographic metadata varied by source and participant and was provided uncurated.

Comment on this clone: Its cognate antigen has yet to be identified. Within one base of it there is no much larger clone, and no base qualities were kept.

This clonotype was sampled from a man aged 30-40 years with active or convalescent COVID-19. Here the chain combines TRBV28 and TRBJ1-4; possibly the D gene is TRBD1, per 5 matching bases. Input material: peripheral blood. The DNA reads as follows: TGTGCCAGCAGTTCCCCCCGGGGGAGGAATGAAAAACTGTTTTTT. It translates to CASSSPRGRNEKLFF.